The 7 T cell receptor beta chains below were found in one sample sequenced in a study of HIV-infected patients and healthy controls. Alpha and beta constant-region primers primed reverse transcription of around 540 ng RNA. Each of the alpha and beta chains got its own library through chain-specific third strand synthesis with indices. TCRdb used MiXCR to reprocess the 5' RACE reads, holding one entry per CDR3 protein. The sample lists around 13,000 distinct CDR3 sequences; roughly 9.9% were seen once. All unsorted peripheral T cells were captured because whole blood was used without fractionation. Specimen: blood. Source of these receptors: an adult in good health.

By its share, this clonotype is medium-sized (0.01 to 0.1%). The gene calls are TRBV12-3 or TRBV12-4 and TRBJ1-2; tentatively, D is TRBD1 (6 bases). V was trimmed by 8 bases and J by 7 bases, leaving 14 bases between them. There are 12 residues in the CDR3. CDR3 sequence: CASAVGGAGYTF. CDR3 bases: TGTGCCAGCGCTGTTGGGGGGGCTGGCTACACCTTC.

By share, this clonotype counts as medium-sized. The rearrangement uses TRBV7-2 and TRBJ1-1; 8 bases align to TRBD1. The CDR3 loop spans 13 amino acids. CDR1 SGHTA and CDR2 FQGNSA come from the germline V gene. V lost 3 bases, J lost 11 bases, and 8 bases stayed unmatched. DNA of the CDR3: TGTGCCAGCAGCTTTAAAGGGACAGGTTTGGCTTTCTTT. It specifies CASSFKGTGLAFF. The full variable domain, with the rest looked up from reference TRBV7-2 and TRBJ1-1, is GAGVSQSPSNKVTEKGKDVELRCDPISGHTALYWYRQSLGQGLEFLIYFQGNSAPDKSGLPSDRFSAERTGGSVSTLTIQRTQQEDSAVYLCASSFKGTGLAFFGQGTRLTVV.

This clonotype was counted at least ten times. The chain uses TRBV6-6 and TRBJ2-5; no clear D. Trimming stripped 0 bases from V and 1 base from J, with 12 bases between. Germline loops: CDR1 MNHNY, CDR2 SVGAGI (reference sequence). The CDR3 extends over 16 amino acids. This CDR3 is CASSYSGRPPQETQYF. The DNA of the CDR3 is TGTGCCAGCAGTTACTCTGGGCGGCCTCCCCAAGAGACCCAGTACTTC.

This clonotype showed up many times. The chain has TRBV28 and TRBJ1-1; D is unclear. Between the trimmed V and J ends, which lost 1 base and 4 bases, there was a span of 7 bases. This CDR3 spans 13 amino acids. Germline CDR1 MDHEN, CDR2 SYDVKM. The CDR3 DNA is TGTGCCAGCAGTTTATCCCCTTTCACTGAAGCTTTCTTT. This encodes CASSLSPFTEAFF.

V and J are TRBV30 and TRBJ1-4; D unresolved. The CDR3 totals 13 residues. The V gene lost 3 bases and the J gene lost 4 bases, with 9 bases spanning the gap. Germline CDR1 reads GTSNPN; CDR2 reads SVGIG (reference sequence). The CDR3 sequence is CAWSLGFNEKLFF. In DNA form, the CDR3 reads TGTGCCTGGAGCTTAGGGTTTAATGAAAAACTGTTTTTT.

This clonotype is categorized as medium-sized. The chain is built from TRBV7-9 and TRBJ1-1; 7 bases are a match to TRBD1. The V and J ends lost 5 bases and 0 bases, in that order; junction bases with no gene match: 6. Germline V CDR1 and CDR2: SEHNR, FQNEAQ (reference sequence). The CDR3 covers 15 residues. As DNA, the CDR3 is TGTGCCAGCAGCACGCCGACAGGGTTGAACACTGAAGCTTTCTTT. It translates to CASSTPTGLNTEAFF.

The chain recombines TRBV7-9 with TRBJ2-1; D is uncertain. CDR1 and CDR2 (germline): SEHNR, FQNEAQ (reference sequence). Trimming took off 0 bases at V and 5 bases at J, with 2 bases between the two ends. The CDR3 is 12 residues long. CDR3 region: CASSLADNEQFF. The CDR3, as DNA: TGTGCCAGCAGCTTAGCGGACAATGAGCAGTTCTTC.